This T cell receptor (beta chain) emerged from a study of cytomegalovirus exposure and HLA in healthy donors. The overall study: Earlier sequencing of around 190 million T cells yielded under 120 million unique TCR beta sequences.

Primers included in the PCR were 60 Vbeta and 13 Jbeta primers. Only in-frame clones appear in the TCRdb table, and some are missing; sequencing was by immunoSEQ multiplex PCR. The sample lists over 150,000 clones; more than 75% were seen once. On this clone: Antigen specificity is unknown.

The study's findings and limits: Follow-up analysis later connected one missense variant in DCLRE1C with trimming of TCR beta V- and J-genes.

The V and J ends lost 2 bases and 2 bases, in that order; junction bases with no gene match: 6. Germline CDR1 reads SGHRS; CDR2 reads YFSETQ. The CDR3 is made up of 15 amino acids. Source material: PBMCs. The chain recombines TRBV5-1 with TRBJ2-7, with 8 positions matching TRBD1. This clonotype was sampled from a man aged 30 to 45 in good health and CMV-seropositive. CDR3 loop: CASSFYPGQAYEQYF. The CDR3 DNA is TGCGCCAGCAGCTTCTACCCGGGACAGGCCTACGAGCAGTACTTC.